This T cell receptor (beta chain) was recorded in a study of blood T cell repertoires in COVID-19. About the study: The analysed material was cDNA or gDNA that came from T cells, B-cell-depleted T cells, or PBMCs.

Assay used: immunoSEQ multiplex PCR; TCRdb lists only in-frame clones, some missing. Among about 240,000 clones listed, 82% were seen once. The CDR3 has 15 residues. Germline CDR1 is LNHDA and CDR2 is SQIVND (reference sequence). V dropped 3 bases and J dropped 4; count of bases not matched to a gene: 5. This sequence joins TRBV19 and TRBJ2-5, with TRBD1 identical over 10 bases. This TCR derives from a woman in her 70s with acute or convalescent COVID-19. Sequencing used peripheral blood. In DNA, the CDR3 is TGTGCCAGTAGTATCCGCCGGGACAGGGGAGAGACCCAGTACTTC. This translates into CASSIRRDRGETQYF. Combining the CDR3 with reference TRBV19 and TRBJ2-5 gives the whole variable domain DGGITQSPKYLFRKEGQNVTLSCEQNLNHDAMYWYRQDPGQGLRLIYYSQIVNDFQKGDIAEGYSVSREKKESFPLTVTSAQKNPTAFYLCASSIRRDRGETQYFGPGTRLLVL.